By share of the sample, the clone carrying this T cell receptor (beta chain) is medium-sized. The antigen is unknown. These data come from a study of naive and memory T cell subsets. Whole-study findings and limits: This RNA-based method may be sensitive to activation-related transcript changes.

RNA was extracted from 2.5 ml of whole blood of healthy adults. The library had UMIs added by 3' ligation of an oligonucleotide to TCR cDNA. Cells were not sorted; total RNA input targeted about 1 to 1000 ng. Reverse transcription of blood and skin TCR RNA was primed at alpha and beta constant regions. The SP2 primer and nested alpha and beta constant region primers amplified ligated cDNA in four rounds. MiXCR was run by TCRdb on the 5' RACE reads, yielding one entry per CDR3 protein. Among 20,000 to 25,000 distinct CDR3 sequences listed, about 4% were seen once. This receptor was taken from a male donor in good health.

CDR3 bases: TGCAGCGTAGCTATATCCGCCGGGTACGAGCAGTACTTC. Translating it yields CSVAISAGYEQYF. The chain employs TRBV29-1 and TRBJ2-7; D is unclear. CDR3 length equals 13 residues. The germline V and J ends were trimmed by 6 bases and 4 bases, with 16 bases remaining between them. Germline CDR1 SQVTM, CDR2 ANQGSEA.